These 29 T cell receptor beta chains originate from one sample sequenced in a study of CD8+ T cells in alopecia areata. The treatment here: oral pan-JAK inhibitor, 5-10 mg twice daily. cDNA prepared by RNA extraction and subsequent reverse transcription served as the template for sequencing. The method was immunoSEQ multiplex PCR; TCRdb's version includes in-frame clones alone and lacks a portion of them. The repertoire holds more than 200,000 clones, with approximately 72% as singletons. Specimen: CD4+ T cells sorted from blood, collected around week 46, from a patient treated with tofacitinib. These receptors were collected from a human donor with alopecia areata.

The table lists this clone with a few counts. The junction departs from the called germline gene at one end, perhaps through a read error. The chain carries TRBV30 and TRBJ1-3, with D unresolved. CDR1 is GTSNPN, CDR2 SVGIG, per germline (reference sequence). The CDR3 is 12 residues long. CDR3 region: CAWSASRNTIYF. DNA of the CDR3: TGTGCCTGGAGTGCCTCTAGAAACACCATATATTTT.

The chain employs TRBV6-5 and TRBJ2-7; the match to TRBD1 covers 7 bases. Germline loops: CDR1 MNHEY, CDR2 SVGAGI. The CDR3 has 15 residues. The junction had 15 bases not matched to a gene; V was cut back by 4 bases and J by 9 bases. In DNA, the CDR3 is TGTGCCAGCAGTTCGCAGCCGGGACAGCCCCGAGGGCAGTACTTC. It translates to CASSSQPGQPRGQYF.

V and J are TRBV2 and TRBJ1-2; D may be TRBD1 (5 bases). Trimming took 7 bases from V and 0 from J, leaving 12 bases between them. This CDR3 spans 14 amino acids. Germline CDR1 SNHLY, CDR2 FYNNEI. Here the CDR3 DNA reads TGTGCCAGCATTGCGACAGCTGCTAACTATGGCTACACCTTC. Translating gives CASIATAANYGYTF.

Here the CDR3 DNA reads TGTGCCAGCAGAGAGACCGGGACAGGGCTTCGTACAGATACGCAGTATTTT. It is translated as CASRETGTGLRTDTQYF. The chain uses TRBV2 and TRBJ2-3; 9 bases fit TRBD1. From germline, CDR1 is SNHLY and CDR2 FYNNEI. The ends lost 6 bases at V and 3 bases at J; junction bases unmatched: 13. The length of the CDR3 is 17 residues. Complete variable domain (other parts from reference TRBV2 and TRBJ2-3): EPEVTQTPSHQVTQMGQEVILRCVPISNHLYFYWYRQILGQKVEFLVSFYNNEISEKSEIFDDQFSVERPDGSNFTLKIRSTKLEDSAMYFCASRETGTGLRTDTQYFGPGTRLTVL.

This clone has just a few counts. The CDR3 loop is CASSYRQKNTEAFF. The CDR3 bases are TGTGCCAGCAGTTATCGTCAGAAGAACACTGAAGCTTTCTTT. The gene calls are TRBV6-5 and TRBJ1-1; D gene uncertain. This CDR3 region has 14 residues. Germline assignment: CDR1 MNHEY and CDR2 SVGAGI. V lost 3 bases, J lost 1 base, and 9 bases lay in between.

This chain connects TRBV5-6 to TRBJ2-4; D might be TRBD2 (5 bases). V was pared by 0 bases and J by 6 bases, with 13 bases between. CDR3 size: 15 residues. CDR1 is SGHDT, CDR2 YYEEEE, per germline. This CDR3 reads CASSLGAQAGNIQYF. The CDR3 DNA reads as TGTGCCAGCAGCTTGGGGGCCCAGGCGGGAAACATTCAGTACTTC.

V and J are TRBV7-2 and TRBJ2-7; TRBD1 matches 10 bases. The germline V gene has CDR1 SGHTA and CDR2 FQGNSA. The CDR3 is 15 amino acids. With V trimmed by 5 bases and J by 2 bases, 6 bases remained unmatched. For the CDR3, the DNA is TGTGCCAGCAGCCCGGGACAGGGGTATACCTACGAGCAGTACTTC. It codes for CASSPGQGYTYEQYF.

The CDR3 here is CASSLGQGEKLFF. The CDR3 region has the DNA TGTGCCAGCAGCTTAGGACAGGGGGAAAAACTGTTTTTT. The chain couples TRBV13 to TRBJ1-4, with 7 bases aligning to TRBD1. This CDR3 is 13 amino acids long. Germline V gives CDR1 PRHDT, CDR2 FYEKMQ (reference sequence). J was trimmed by 8 bases and V by 0 bases; bases with no gene match: 0.

CDR3 sequence reads: CASSWGRSTDTQYF. Here the CDR3 DNA reads TGCGCCAGCAGCTGGGGGAGAAGCACAGATACGCAGTATTTT. The chain recombines TRBV5-1 with TRBJ2-3, with D perhaps TRBD1 or TRBD2 (5 bases each). This CDR3 region has 14 residues. Per the germline V gene, CDR1 is SGHRS and CDR2 is YFSETQ. V shed 3 bases and J shed 0 bases, with 8 bases lying between them.

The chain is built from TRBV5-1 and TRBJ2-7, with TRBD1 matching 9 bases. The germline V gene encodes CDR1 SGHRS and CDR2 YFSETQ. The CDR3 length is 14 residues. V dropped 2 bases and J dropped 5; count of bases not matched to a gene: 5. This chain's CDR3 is CASSFTGGADEQYF. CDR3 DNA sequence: TGCGCCAGCAGCTTTACAGGGGGCGCGGACGAGCAGTACTTC.

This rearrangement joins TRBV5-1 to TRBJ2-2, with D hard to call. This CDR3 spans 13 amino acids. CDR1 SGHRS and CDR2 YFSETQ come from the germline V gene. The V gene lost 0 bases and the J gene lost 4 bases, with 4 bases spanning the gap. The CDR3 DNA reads TGCGCCAGCAGCTTGGAGCCCACCGGGGAGCTGTTTTTT. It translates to CASSLEPTGELFF.

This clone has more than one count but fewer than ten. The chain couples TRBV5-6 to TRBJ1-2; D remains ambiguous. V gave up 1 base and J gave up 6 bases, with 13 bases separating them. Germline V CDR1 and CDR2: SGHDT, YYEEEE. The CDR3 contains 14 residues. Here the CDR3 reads CASSLRWNTDGYTF. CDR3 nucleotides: TGTGCCAGCAGCTTGCGGTGGAACACTGATGGCTACACCTTC.

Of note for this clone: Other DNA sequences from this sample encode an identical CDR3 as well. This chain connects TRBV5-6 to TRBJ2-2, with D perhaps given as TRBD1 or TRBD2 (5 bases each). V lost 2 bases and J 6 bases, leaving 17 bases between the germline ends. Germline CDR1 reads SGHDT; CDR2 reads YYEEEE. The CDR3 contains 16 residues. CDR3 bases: TGTGCCAGCAGCTTCGGGAAAAGGGGTCGGGCCGGGGAGCTGTTTTTT. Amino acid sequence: CASSFGKRGRAGELFF.

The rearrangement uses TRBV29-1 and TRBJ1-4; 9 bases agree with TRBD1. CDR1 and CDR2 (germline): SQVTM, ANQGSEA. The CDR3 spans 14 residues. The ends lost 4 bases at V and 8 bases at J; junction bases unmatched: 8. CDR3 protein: CSVVVTGGNEKLFF. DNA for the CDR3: TGCAGCGTTGTTGTGACAGGGGGAAACGAAAAACTGTTTTTT.

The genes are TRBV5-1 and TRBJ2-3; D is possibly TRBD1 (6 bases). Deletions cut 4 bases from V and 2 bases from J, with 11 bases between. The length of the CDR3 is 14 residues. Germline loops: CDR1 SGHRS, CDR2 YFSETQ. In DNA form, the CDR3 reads TGCGCCAGCAGCCCTGGACAGTACACAGATACGCAGTATTTT. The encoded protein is CASSPGQYTDTQYF.

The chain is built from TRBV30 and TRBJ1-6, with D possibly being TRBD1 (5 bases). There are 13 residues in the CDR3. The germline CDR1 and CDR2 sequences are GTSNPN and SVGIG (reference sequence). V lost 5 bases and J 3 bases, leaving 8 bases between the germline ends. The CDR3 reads CAWGTNYNSPLHF. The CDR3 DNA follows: TGTGCCTGGGGGACGAACTATAATTCACCCCTCCACTTT. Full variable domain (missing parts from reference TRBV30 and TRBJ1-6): SQTIHQWPATLVQPVGSPLSLECTVEGTSNPNLYWYRQAAGRGLQLLFYSVGIGQISSEVPQNLSASRPQDRQFILSSKKLLLSDSGFYLCAWGTNYNSPLHFGNGTRLTVT.

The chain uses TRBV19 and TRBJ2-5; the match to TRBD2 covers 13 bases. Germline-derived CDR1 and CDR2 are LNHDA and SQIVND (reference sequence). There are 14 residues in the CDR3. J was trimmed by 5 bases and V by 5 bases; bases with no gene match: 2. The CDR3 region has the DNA TGTGCCAGTAGTCGGACTAGCGGGGGCGAGACCCAGTACTTC. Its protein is CASSRTSGGETQYF.

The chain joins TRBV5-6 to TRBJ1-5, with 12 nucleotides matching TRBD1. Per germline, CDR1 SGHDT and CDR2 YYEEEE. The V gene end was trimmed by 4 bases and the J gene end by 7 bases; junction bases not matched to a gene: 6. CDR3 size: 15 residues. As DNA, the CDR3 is TGTGCCAGCAGCCCGGGACAGGGGGCAGGGCAGCCCCAGCATTTT. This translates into CASSPGQGAGQPQHF.

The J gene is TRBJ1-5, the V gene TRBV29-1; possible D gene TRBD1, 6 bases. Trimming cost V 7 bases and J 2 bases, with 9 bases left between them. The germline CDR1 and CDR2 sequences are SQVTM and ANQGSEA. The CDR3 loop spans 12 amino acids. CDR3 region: CSAGDGNQPQHF. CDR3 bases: TGCAGCGCAGGGGACGGCAATCAGCCCCAGCATTTT. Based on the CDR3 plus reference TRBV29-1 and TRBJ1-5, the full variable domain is SAVISQKPSRDICQRGTSLTIQCQVDSQVTMMFWYRQQPGQSLTLIATANQGSEATYESGFVIDKFPISRPNLTFSTLTVSNMSPEDSSIYLCSAGDGNQPQHFGDGTRLSIL.

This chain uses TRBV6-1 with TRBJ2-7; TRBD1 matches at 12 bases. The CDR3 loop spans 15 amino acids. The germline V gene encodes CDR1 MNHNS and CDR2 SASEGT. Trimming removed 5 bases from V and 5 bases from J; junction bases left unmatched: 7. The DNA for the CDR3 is TGTGCCAGCAGTCCCCGGGACAGGGGGCTGGACGAGCAGTACTTC. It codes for CASSPRDRGLDEQYF.

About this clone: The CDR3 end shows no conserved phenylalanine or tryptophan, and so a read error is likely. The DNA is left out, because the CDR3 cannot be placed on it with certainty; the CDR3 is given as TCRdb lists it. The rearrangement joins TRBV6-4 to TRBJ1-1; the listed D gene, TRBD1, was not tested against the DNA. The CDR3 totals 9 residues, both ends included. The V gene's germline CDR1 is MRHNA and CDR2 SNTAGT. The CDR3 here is CASTPKDRD.

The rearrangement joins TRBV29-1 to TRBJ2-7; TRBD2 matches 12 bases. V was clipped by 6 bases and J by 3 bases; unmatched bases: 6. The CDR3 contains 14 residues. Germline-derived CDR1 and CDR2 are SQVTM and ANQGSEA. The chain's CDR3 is CSVVTSGGFYEQYF. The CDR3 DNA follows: TGCAGCGTCGTGACTAGCGGGGGTTTCTACGAGCAGTACTTC.

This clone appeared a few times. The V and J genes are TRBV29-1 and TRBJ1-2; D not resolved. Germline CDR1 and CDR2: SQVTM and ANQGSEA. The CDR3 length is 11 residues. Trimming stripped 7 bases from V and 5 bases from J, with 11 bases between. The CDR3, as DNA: TGCAGCGGCGGAGCGACATATGGCTACACCTTC. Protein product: CSGGATYGYTF.

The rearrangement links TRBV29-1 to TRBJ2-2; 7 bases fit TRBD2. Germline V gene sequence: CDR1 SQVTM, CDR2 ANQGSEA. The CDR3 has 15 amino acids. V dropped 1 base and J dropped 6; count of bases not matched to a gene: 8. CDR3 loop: CSVEGAGDSPGELFF. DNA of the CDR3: TGCAGCGTTGAAGGGGCGGGGGATAGTCCCGGGGAGCTGTTTTTT.

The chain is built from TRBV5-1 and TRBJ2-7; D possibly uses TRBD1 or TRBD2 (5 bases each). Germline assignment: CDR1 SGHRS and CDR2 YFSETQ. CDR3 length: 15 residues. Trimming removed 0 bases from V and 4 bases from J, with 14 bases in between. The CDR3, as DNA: TGCGCCAGCAGCTTGGTGCAGAGGGGTACTTACGAGCAGTACTTC. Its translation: CASSLVQRGTYEQYF. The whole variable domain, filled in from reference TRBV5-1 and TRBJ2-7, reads KAGVTQTPRYLIKTRGQQVTLSCSPISGHRSVSWYQQTPGQGLQFLFEYFSETQRNKGNFPGRFSGRQFSNSRSEMNVSTLELGDSALYLCASSLVQRGTYEQYFGPGTRLTVT.

This CDR3 is CAISTGQGPSSYEQYF. CDR3 in DNA: TGTGCCATCAGCACGGGACAGGGGCCAAGCTCCTACGAGCAGTACTTC. J is TRBJ2-7 and V is TRBV10-3, with 10 bases that match TRBD1. Germline V CDR1 and CDR2: ENHRY, SYGVKD. CDR3 size: 16 residues. Trimming took 6 bases from V and 0 from J; bases not matched to a gene: 8.

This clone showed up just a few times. The CDR3 bases are TGTGCCAGCAGCCCGCGCGGGCAACCATTCCCCTTTGATGGCTACACCTTC. Its protein product is CASSPRGQPFPFDGYTF. The V gene is TRBV5-6, the J gene TRBJ1-2, with D uncertain. V was clipped by 4 bases and J by 6 bases, with 25 bases between them. The CDR3 contains 17 residues. The germline V gene has CDR1 SGHDT and CDR2 YYEEEE.

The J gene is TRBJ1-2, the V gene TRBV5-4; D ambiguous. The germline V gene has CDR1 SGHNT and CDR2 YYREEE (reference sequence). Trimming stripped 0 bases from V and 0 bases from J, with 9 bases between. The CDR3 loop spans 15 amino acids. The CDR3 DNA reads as TGTGCCAGCAGCTTGGGGGCAGCCTCTAACTATGGCTACACCTTC. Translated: CASSLGAASNYGYTF.

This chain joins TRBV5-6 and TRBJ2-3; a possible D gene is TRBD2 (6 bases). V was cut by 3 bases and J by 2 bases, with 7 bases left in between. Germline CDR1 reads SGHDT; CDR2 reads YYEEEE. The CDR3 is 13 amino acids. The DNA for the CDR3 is TGTGCCAGCAGCTGGGACTTCACAGATACGCAGTATTTT. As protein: CASSWDFTDTQYF.